The 27 T cell receptor beta chains below were found in one sample sequenced in a study of T cell responses to AZD1222 COVID-19 vaccine. The table came from immunoSEQ multiplex PCR; TCRdb's copy has only in-frame clones and leaves some out. The sample includes some 120,000 clones, over 80% of them seen just once. This sample comprised peripheral blood, obtained 28 days after the second AZD1222 dose. These receptors were obtained from an adult who received the AZD1222 COVID-19 vaccine.

The CDR3 loop is CAIRGTGTYNEQFF. The CDR3 DNA sequence: TGTGCCATCAGGGGGACAGGAACCTACAATGAGCAGTTCTTC. The chain is built from TRBV10-3 and TRBJ2-1; 8 bases align to TRBD1. This CDR3 region has 14 residues. The germline V gene has CDR1 ENHRY and CDR2 SYGVKD. The V gene end was trimmed by 6 bases and the J gene end by 2 bases; junction bases not matched to a gene: 3.

The chain recombines TRBV5-1 with TRBJ1-6; tentative D call: TRBD1 (6 bases). The germline CDR1 and CDR2 sequences are SGHRS and YFSETQ. This CDR3 region has 14 residues. V lost 4 bases to trimming and J lost 7 bases, with 12 bases between them. CDR3 amino acids: CASSEGVYNSPLHF. The CDR3 DNA reads as TGCGCCAGCAGCGAGGGGGTGTACAATTCACCCCTCCACTTT.

This clone was detected a few times. V is TRBV5-1 and J is TRBJ2-2; 7 bases map to TRBD1. Germline assignment: CDR1 SGHRS and CDR2 YFSETQ. This CDR3 has 16 residues. V shed 4 bases, J shed 0 bases, and the junction held 6 bases outside the gene matches. The DNA for the CDR3 is TGCGCCAGCAGCCGAAGGGGGCGAACGAACACCGGGGAGCTGTTTTTT. Amino acid sequence: CASSRRGRTNTGELFF.

The chain employs TRBV28 and TRBJ1-2; the match to TRBD1 covers 8 bases. Trimming removed 6 bases from V and 3 bases from J; junction bases left unmatched: 6. Germline V gives CDR1 MDHEN, CDR2 SYDVKM. This CDR3 region has 14 residues. Here the CDR3 DNA reads TGTGCCAGCAGGCTATCGACAGGGGACTATGGCTACACCTTC. This codes for CASRLSTGDYGYTF.

V is TRBV28 and J is TRBJ1-1, with D unresolved. The ends were cut back, 7 bases at V and 1 base at J, with 13 bases in the middle. The length of the CDR3 is 14 residues. In germline, CDR1 is MDHEN, CDR2 SYDVKM. The CDR3: CASILPGGNTEAFF. CDR3 coding DNA: TGTGCCAGCATCCTTCCCGGCGGGAACACTGAAGCTTTCTTT. Full variable domain (missing parts from reference TRBV28 and TRBJ1-1): DVKVTQSSRYLVKRTGEKVFLECVQDMDHENMFWYRQDPGLGLRLIYFSYDVKMKEKGDIPEGYSVSREKKERFSLILESASTNQTSMYLCASILPGGNTEAFFGQGTRLTVV.

The V call is TRBV4-2, the J call TRBJ1-5, with D possibly being TRBD1 (5 bases). Trimming took 4 bases from V and 6 from J, leaving 10 bases between them. The V gene's germline CDR1 is LGHNA and CDR2 YNFKEQ. The CDR3 loop spans 13 amino acids. CDR3 nucleotides: TGTGCCAGCAGCCGGAACACAGGTCAGCCCCAGCATTTT. It codes for CASSRNTGQPQHF.

The V and J genes are TRBV28 and TRBJ2-3; the match to TRBD2 covers 8 bases. The germline V gene has CDR1 MDHEN and CDR2 SYDVKM. The CDR3 sequence is 15 residues long. V lost 3 bases to trimming and J lost 3 bases; unmatched junction nucleotides: 5. For the CDR3, the DNA is TGTGCCAGCAGTTTCCGGGGGGGTAGGACAGATACGCAGTATTTT. Its protein is CASSFRGGRTDTQYF.

This chain links TRBV5-1 with TRBJ1-4; D uncertain. Trimming removed 0 bases at V and 1 base at J, with 4 bases between. This CDR3 has 14 amino acids. CDR1 SGHRS and CDR2 YFSETQ come from the germline V gene. The CDR3 here is CASSLGGTNEKLFF. The CDR3 DNA reads TGCGCCAGCAGCTTGGGTGGAACTAATGAAAAACTGTTTTTT.

The J gene is TRBJ2-7, the V gene TRBV7-8, with 8 bases fitting TRBD2. The CDR3 is 19 amino acids. The germline CDR1 and CDR2 sequences are SGHVS and FQNEAQ. J gave up 0 bases and V 2 bases, and 15 bases lay outside the gene matches. The chain's CDR3 is CASSLMEYIFREGSYEQYF. In DNA, the CDR3 is TGTGCCAGCAGCTTAATGGAGTATATCTTCCGGGAGGGCTCCTACGAGCAGTACTTC.

This sequence joins TRBV19 and TRBJ1-1, with 7 bases matching TRBD1. This CDR3 is 15 amino acids long. Germline loops: CDR1 LNHDA, CDR2 SQIVND (reference sequence). V shed 6 bases, J shed 4 bases, and the junction held 11 bases outside the gene matches. The CDR3 protein is CASSPTSTGPTEAFF. The CDR3 DNA sequence: TGTGCCAGTAGCCCGACCTCGACAGGGCCCACTGAAGCTTTCTTT. The variable domain in full, with the rest retrieved from reference TRBV19 and TRBJ1-1, is DGGITQSPKYLFRKEGQNVTLSCEQNLNHDAMYWYRQDPGQGLRLIYYSQIVNDFQKGDIAEGYSVSREKKESFPLTVTSAQKNPTAFYLCASSPTSTGPTEAFFGQGTRLTVV.

For the CDR3, the DNA is TGTGCCAGCTCACCACCCGCTGGGGGTAGTCTTGTCGGGGAGCTGTTTTTT. It encodes CASSPPAGGSLVGELFF. The chain joins TRBV18 to TRBJ2-2; tentatively, D is TRBD1 or TRBD2 (5 bases each). The length of the CDR3 is 17 residues. Looked up from germline, CDR1 is KGHSH and CDR2 is LQKENI. The germline V and J ends were trimmed by 0 bases and 7 bases, with 18 bases remaining between them.

V and J are TRBV3-1 (or the pseudogene TRBV3-2) and TRBJ1-4; TRBD1 agrees at 8 bases. The germline CDR1 and CDR2 sequences are LGHDT and YNNKEL (reference sequence). The length of the CDR3 is 18 residues. With 4 bases clipped from V and 5 bases from J, the junction kept 15 bases outside the gene matches. CDR3 sequence reads: CASSPYRGGFLLNEKLFF. As DNA, the CDR3 is TGTGCCAGCAGCCCATACAGGGGGGGATTCCTTTTAAATGAAAAACTGTTTTTT.

This clone was picked up a small number of times. The chain links TRBV7-9 to TRBJ2-7, with 8 bases fitting TRBD2. This CDR3 comprises 14 residues. Germline lookup yields CDR1 SEHNR and CDR2 FQNEAQ (reference sequence). The V gene end was trimmed by 7 bases and the J gene end by 2 bases; junction bases not matched to a gene: 7. CDR3 nucleotide sequence: TGTGCCAGCACCTCGACTAGCGACGCCTACGAGCAGTACTTC. As protein: CASTSTSDAYEQYF.

The chain combines TRBV2 with TRBJ1-4; D possibly corresponds to TRBD1 (6 bases). The germline V gene has CDR1 SNHLY and CDR2 FYNNEI. Trimming removed 6 bases at V and 0 bases at J, with 8 bases between. CDR3 length: 14 residues. The CDR3 here is CASRGGSTNEKLFF. Here the CDR3 DNA reads TGTGCCAGCAGAGGGGGGTCAACTAATGAAAAACTGTTTTTT. The full variable domain, its missing parts supplied by reference TRBV2 and TRBJ1-4, is EPEVTQTPSHQVTQMGQEVILRCVPISNHLYFYWYRQILGQKVEFLVSFYNNEISEKSEIFDDQFSVERPDGSNFTLKIRSTKLEDSAMYFCASRGGSTNEKLFFGSGTQLSVL.

V gene TRBV14 combines with J gene TRBJ1-1; the D gene is possibly TRBD1 (5 bases). Per germline, CDR1 SGHDN and CDR2 FVKESK. The CDR3 contains 15 residues. Trimming pared 4 bases from V and 7 bases from J, leaving 19 bases between. The CDR3, as DNA: TGTGCCAGCAGCCCTAGGCCTAAAGCAGGGAATGAAGCTTTCTTT. This codes for CASSPRPKAGNEAFF.

V usage is TRBV2 and J usage is TRBJ1-6, with 7 bases that match TRBD1. This CDR3 has 16 amino acids. With 5 bases clipped from V and 6 bases from J, the junction kept 10 bases outside the gene matches. Germline CDR1 and CDR2: SNHLY and FYNNEI. DNA of the CDR3: TGTGCCAGCAGTCAACAAGGGACAGCGCTTAATTCACCCCTCCACTTT. Translated: CASSQQGTALNSPLHF. The whole variable domain, remainder taken from reference TRBV2 and TRBJ1-6, is EPEVTQTPSHQVTQMGQEVILRCVPISNHLYFYWYRQILGQKVEFLVSFYNNEISEKSEIFDDQFSVERPDGSNFTLKIRSTKLEDSAMYFCASSQQGTALNSPLHFGNGTRLTVT.

The chain recombines TRBV11-2 with TRBJ1-2; 9 bases are a match to TRBD1. The ends lost 6 bases at V and 4 bases at J; junction bases unmatched: 15. Per the germline V gene, CDR1 is SGHAT and CDR2 is FQNNGV. The CDR3 contains 17 residues. The CDR3 sequence is CASRLPGQGHSSYGYTF. The CDR3 DNA sequence: TGTGCCAGCAGGTTACCGGGACAGGGCCATAGTAGCTATGGCTACACCTTC. Drawing the rest from reference TRBV11-2 and TRBJ1-2, the complete variable domain is EAGVAQSPRYKIIEKRQSVAFWCNPISGHATLYWYQQILGQGPKLLIQFQNNGVVDDSQLPKDRFSAERLKGVDSTLKIQPAKLEDSAVYLCASRLPGQGHSSYGYTFGSGTRLTVV.

The chain links TRBV27 to TRBJ1-6, with 7 nucleotides matching TRBD1. The CDR3 is 15 amino acids. V shed 1 base and J 10 bases; nucleotides not matched to a gene: 7. CDR1 is MNHEY, CDR2 SMNVEV, per germline (reference sequence). The CDR3 DNA sequence: TGTGCCAGCAGTTTATTGCCAGGGGGAAGGTCACCCCTCCACTTT. Amino acid sequence: CASSLLPGGRSPLHF.

The chain uses TRBV7-9 and TRBJ1-1; D unclear. The CDR3 sequence is 13 residues long. Germline V CDR1 and CDR2: SEHNR, FQNEAQ (reference sequence). V was cut by 5 bases and J by 8 bases, with 15 bases left in between. The CDR3 nucleotides are TGTGCCAGCAGCATCAACGCGGGCGGAGAAGCTTTCTTT. Translating gives CASSINAGGEAFF. The full variable domain, completed using reference TRBV7-9 and TRBJ1-1, is DTGVSQNPRHKITKRGQNVTFRCDPISEHNRLYWYRQTLGQGPEFLTYFQNEAQLEKSRLLSDRFSAERPKGSFSTLEIQRTEQGDSAMYLCASSINAGGEAFFGQGTRLTVV.

This chain uses TRBV2 with TRBJ2-7; D is unclear. The CDR3 length is 11 residues. V was trimmed by 6 bases and J by 3 bases, leaving 6 bases between them. The germline V gene has CDR1 SNHLY and CDR2 FYNNEI. The DNA for the CDR3 is TGTGCCAGCAGCCCCTTCTACGAGCAGTACTTC. Protein sequence: CASSPFYEQYF. The complete variable domain, with remaining parts taken from reference TRBV2 and TRBJ2-7, reads EPEVTQTPSHQVTQMGQEVILRCVPISNHLYFYWYRQILGQKVEFLVSFYNNEISEKSEIFDDQFSVERPDGSNFTLKIRSTKLEDSAMYFCASSPFYEQYFGPGTRLTVT.

V gene TRBV11-2 combines with J gene TRBJ1-3; the D is unclear. The CDR3 contains 14 residues. CDR1 and CDR2 (germline): SGHAT, FQNNGV. Trimming took 6 bases from V and 0 from J, leaving 9 bases between them. The CDR3 is CASRDGSSGNTIYF. CDR3 coding DNA: TGTGCCAGCAGAGACGGCAGCTCTGGAAACACCATATATTTT.

V usage is TRBV2 and J usage is TRBJ1-1; 7 bases are a match to TRBD1. Germline lookup yields CDR1 SNHLY and CDR2 FYNNEI. V gave up 6 bases and J gave up 3 bases; unmatched junction bases: 4. The CDR3 spans 13 residues. In DNA, the CDR3 is TGTGCCAGCAGAGTTGACAGGGACACTGAAGCTTTCTTT. Protein: CASRVDRDTEAFF.

The chain is built from TRBV5-1 and TRBJ2-7; the match to TRBD2 covers 8 bases. The CDR3 contains 15 residues. V shed 1 base, J shed 4 bases, and the junction held 7 bases outside the gene matches. CDR1 is SGHRS, CDR2 YFSETQ, per germline. The CDR3 loop reads CASSLSSGGGYEQYF. CDR3 sequence (DNA): TGCGCCAGCAGCTTGAGCAGCGGGGGAGGGTACGAGCAGTACTTC.

V and J are TRBV5-8 and TRBJ1-2; D ambiguous. Germline loops: CDR1 SGHTS, CDR2 YDEGEE. The V end was cut by 4 bases, the J end by 4 bases, with 8 bases between. The CDR3 has 12 residues. Here the CDR3 reads CASSVGSYGYTF. CDR3 sequence (DNA): TGTGCCAGCAGCGTGGGATCCTATGGCTACACCTTC.

The chain links TRBV15 to TRBJ2-7; 7 bases are a match to TRBD1. Germline CDR1 LNHNV, CDR2 YYDKDF (reference sequence). The CDR3 extends over 15 amino acids. The ends lost 5 bases at V and 0 bases at J; junction bases unmatched: 7. CDR3 sequence: CATSDARDSSYEQYF. The DNA of the CDR3 is TGTGCCACCAGCGATGCCCGGGACAGCTCCTACGAGCAGTACTTC.

J is TRBJ2-1 and V is TRBV19; 15 bases match TRBD2. Germline CDR1 reads LNHDA; CDR2 reads SQIVND (reference sequence). V lost 4 bases to trimming and J lost 4 bases; unmatched junction nucleotides: 8. CDR3 length equals 18 residues. CDR3: CASSTRTSGRGEYNEQFF. In nucleotides, the CDR3 is TGTGCCAGTAGTACACGGACTAGCGGGAGGGGGGAGTACAATGAGCAGTTCTTC.

V gene TRBV10-1 combines with J gene TRBJ1-6; possibly TRBD1 for D (6 bases). Germline assignment: CDR1 WNHNN and CDR2 SYGVQD (reference sequence). V was shortened by 5 bases and J by 8 bases, with 10 bases between the two germline ends. This CDR3 is 13 amino acids long. The CDR3 loop is CASSTGMDSPLHF. Written as DNA, the CDR3 is TGCGCCAGCAGTACAGGGATGGATTCACCCCTCCACTTT.